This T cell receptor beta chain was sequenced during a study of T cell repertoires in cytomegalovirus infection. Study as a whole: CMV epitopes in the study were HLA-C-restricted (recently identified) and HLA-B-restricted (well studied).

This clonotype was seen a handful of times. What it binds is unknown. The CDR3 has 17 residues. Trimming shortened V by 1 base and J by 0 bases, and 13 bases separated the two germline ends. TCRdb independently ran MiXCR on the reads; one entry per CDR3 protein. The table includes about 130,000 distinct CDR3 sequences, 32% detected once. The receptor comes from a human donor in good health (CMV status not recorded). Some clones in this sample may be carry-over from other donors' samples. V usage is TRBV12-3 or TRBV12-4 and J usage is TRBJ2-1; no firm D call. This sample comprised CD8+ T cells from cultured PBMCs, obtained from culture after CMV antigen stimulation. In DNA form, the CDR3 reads TGTGCCAGCAGTTTAGTTTTGGGCCGCGGCTCCTACAATGAGCAGTTCTTC. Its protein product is CASSLVLGRGSYNEQFF.